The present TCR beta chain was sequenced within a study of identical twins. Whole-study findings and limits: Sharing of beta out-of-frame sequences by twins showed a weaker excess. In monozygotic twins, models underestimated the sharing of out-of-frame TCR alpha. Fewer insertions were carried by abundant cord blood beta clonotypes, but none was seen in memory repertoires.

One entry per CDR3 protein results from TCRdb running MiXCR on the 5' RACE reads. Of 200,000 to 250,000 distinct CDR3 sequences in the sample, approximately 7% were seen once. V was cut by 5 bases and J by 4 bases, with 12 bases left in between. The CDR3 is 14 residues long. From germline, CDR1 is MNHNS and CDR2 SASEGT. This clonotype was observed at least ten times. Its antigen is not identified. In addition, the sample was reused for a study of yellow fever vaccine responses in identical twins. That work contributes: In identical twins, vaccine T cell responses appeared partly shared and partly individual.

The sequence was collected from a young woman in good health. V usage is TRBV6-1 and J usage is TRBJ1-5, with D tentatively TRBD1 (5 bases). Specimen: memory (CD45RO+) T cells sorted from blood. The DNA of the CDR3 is TGTGCCAGCAGTAAAAGGGGACCGAATCAGCCCCAGCATTTT. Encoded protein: CASSKRGPNQPQHF.